This record covers a single T cell receptor (beta chain). Its target is not known. Nominally healthy donors provided the samples, though records likely missed some immune exposures. Trimming removed 8 bases at V and 8 bases at J, with 18 bases between. Germline assignment: CDR1 SEHNR and CDR2 FQNEAQ (reference sequence). This CDR3 is 13 amino acids long. The data derive from a study of cytomegalovirus exposure and HLA in healthy donors. Points from the study as a whole: In a later analysis, at a false discovery rate of 0.05, 16,951 TCR beta sequences were associated with HLA alleles. Later analysis identified a missense DCLRE1C variant that was linked to TCR beta V- and J-gene trimming. A later analysis appeared to link common viral pathogens to several of the most significant clusters.

Primers: 60 Vbeta forward and 13 Jbeta reverse. Measured with immunoSEQ multiplex PCR; TCRdb has only the in-frame clones, and not every one. Counted here are over 80,000 clones, roughly four fifths occurring once; the ten biggest clones make up roughly 3.8%. Sample: PBMCs. The V gene is TRBV7-9, the J gene TRBJ1-2; the D gene is possibly TRBD1 (6 bases). This sequence originates from a man aged 45-65 years in good health and CMV-seronegative. DNA for the CDR3: TGTGCCAGCCGGTCAGGGGAAAAGCGCGGCTACACCTTC. This sequence encodes CASRSGEKRGYTF.